The entry that follows covers one T cell receptor (beta chain) sequence. The study ran the assay at deep level. Sequencing used immunoSEQ multiplex PCR; TCRdb keeps in-frame clones, though not all of them. The table records about 1.5 million clones, 95% to 99% of them present only once. This sample is drawn from a study of shared clonotypes between healthy human individuals. The clonotype was recovered from a young man in good health. Source material: naive CD4+ T cells sorted from blood. Stated subset: CD45RA+ positively selected.

The CDR3 spells CARDRDNEKLFF. In DNA, the CDR3 is TGTGCCCGGGACCGTGATAATGAAAAACTGTTTTTT. The rearrangement joins TRBV30 to TRBJ1-4; a weak D match, TRBD1 (5 bases). V lost 8 bases and J lost 4, with 11 bases in between. The CDR3 has 12 amino acids. Germline CDR1 GTSNPN, CDR2 SVGIG (reference sequence).